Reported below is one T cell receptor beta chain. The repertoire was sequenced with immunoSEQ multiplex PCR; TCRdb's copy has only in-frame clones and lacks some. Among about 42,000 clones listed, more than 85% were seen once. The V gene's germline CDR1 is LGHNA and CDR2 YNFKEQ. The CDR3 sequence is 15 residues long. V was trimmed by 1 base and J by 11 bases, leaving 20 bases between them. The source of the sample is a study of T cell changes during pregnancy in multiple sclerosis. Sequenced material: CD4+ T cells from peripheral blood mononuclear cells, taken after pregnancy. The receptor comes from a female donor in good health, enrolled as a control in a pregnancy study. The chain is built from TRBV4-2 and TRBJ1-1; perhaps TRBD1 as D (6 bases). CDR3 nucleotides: TGTGCCAGCAGCCAAGCAGGGGTTGACCCTTGGAAGGCTTTCTTT. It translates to CASSQAGVDPWKAFF.